This T cell receptor beta chain was captured in a study of naive and memory T cell subsets. Study conclusions and caveats: Over 85% of naive TCR sequences appeared only once, unlike memory subsets. There was no ground truth to check naive and memory subset results.

Two oligonucleotides, mixed equimolar, formed the beta constant-region primer covering TRBC1 and TRBC2. Ligated cDNA was amplified by four rounds of PCR with nested alpha and beta constant-region primers and SP2. TCRdb analysed the UMI-ligation and nested PCR reads with MiXCR anew, one entry per CDR3 protein. The data hold about 22,000 distinct CDR3 sequences, with around 9% observed a single time. V gave up 7 bases and J gave up 9 bases; unmatched junction bases: 10. The germline V gene encodes CDR1 DFQATT and CDR2 SNEGSKA (reference sequence). The CDR3 is 14 residues long. In its sample, this clonotype ranks as medium-sized. Its antigen is still unknown. Overnight CMV lysate stimulation of fresh PBMCs defined donor CMV status by CD4+ IFNgamma. CD4 T cells were positively selected, then CD8 T cells from the CD4-negative fraction.

The sequencing input was central memory CD8+ T cells from blood. This TCR was sampled from a human donor in good health. The chain links TRBV20-1 to TRBJ1-6; TRBD1 matches at 9 bases. The DNA for the CDR3 is TGCAGTGTTGGAATTGGACAGGGGAGTTCACCCCTCCACTTT. Residues: CSVGIGQGSSPLHF.